A single sample gave rise to the 8 T cell receptor beta chains below, sequenced in a study of cytomegalovirus exposure and HLA in healthy donors. This PCR relied on a set of 60 Vbeta primers and 13 Jbeta primers. Clones were sequenced by immunoSEQ multiplex PCR, and TCRdb holds only the in-frame ones, with some missing. The sample has roughly 180,000 clones, just under 80% seen once. Sequencing was carried out using PBMCs. The receptor source for this set is a woman aged 30 to 39 in good health and CMV-seropositive.

The chain has TRBV7-2 and TRBJ1-1; weak D call: TRBD1 (6 bases). V was clipped by 4 bases and J by 4 bases, with 10 bases between them. This CDR3 is 13 amino acids long. Germline lookup yields CDR1 SGHTA and CDR2 FQGNSA. Here the CDR3 reads CASSYRVGTEAFF. The DNA of the CDR3 is TGTGCCAGCAGCTACAGGGTTGGCACTGAAGCTTTCTTT.

The chain has TRBV15 and TRBJ2-3, with unresolved D. V lost 3 bases and J lost 5, with 15 bases in between. Germline CDR1 reads LNHNV; CDR2 reads YYDKDF (reference sequence). This CDR3 comprises 15 residues. CDR3: CATSSPLPFGDTQYF. Written as DNA, the CDR3 is TGTGCCACCAGCAGTCCTCTCCCATTCGGAGATACGCAGTATTTT.

This chain connects TRBV5-1 to TRBJ2-7, with 11 positions matching TRBD1. Germline V gives CDR1 SGHRS, CDR2 YFSETQ. The CDR3 is made up of 16 amino acids. J lost 2 bases, V lost 0 bases, and 4 bases had no gene match. This CDR3 is CASSLASGQGAYEQYF. The CDR3 bases are TGCGCCAGCAGCTTGGCCTCGGGACAGGGGGCCTACGAGCAGTACTTC.

The sample holds a few counts of this clone. The chain has TRBV7-6 and TRBJ1-2; TRBD1 matches 11 bases. J gave up 7 bases and V 6 bases, and 7 bases lay outside the gene matches. This CDR3 region has 14 residues. Germline CDR1 SGHVS, CDR2 FNYEAQ. CDR3 DNA sequence: TGTGCCAGCAGTCTAGGACAGGGGGCCTCTGGCTACACCTTC. Its translation is CASSLGQGASGYTF.

Only a few counts were recorded for this clone. J is TRBJ2-1 and V is TRBV5-1; unclear D gene. V dropped 3 bases and J dropped 4 bases, with 8 bases sitting between them. The length of the CDR3 is 13 residues. CDR1 and CDR2 (germline): SGHRS, YFSETQ. In DNA form, the CDR3 reads TGCGCCAGCAGCTATAGCCCTTACAATGAGCAGTTCTTC. It yields the protein CASSYSPYNEQFF.

This clone was seen a few times. The rearrangement uses TRBV7-9 and TRBJ1-6, with D unclear. The CDR3 has 17 amino acids. V shed 5 bases and J shed 9 bases, with 23 bases lying between them. Germline assignment: CDR1 SEHNR and CDR2 FQNEAQ (reference sequence). In nucleotides, the CDR3 is TGTGCCAGCAGCCACAATCGCCGGACTAAGGGTAGTTCACCCCTCCACTTT. Amino acids: CASSHNRRTKGSSPLHF.

The J gene is TRBJ1-2, the V gene TRBV7-9; perhaps TRBD1 as D (5 bases). Trimming shortened V by 5 bases and J by 8 bases, and 18 bases separated the two germline ends. CDR3 length: 14 residues. In germline, CDR1 is SEHNR, CDR2 FQNEAQ (reference sequence). For the CDR3, the DNA is TGTGCCAGCAGCCACCCAGGGTTTGGATCCGGCTACACCTTC. Translated: CASSHPGFGSGYTF.

DNA of the CDR3: TGTGCCAGCAGTCTCCTGGCAGACGGGTATGGCTACACCTTC. Translated, it gives CASSLLADGYGYTF. The V and J genes are TRBV27 and TRBJ1-2; D is uncertain. Germline V gene data show CDR1 as MNHEY and CDR2 as SMNVEV (reference sequence). CDR3 size: 14 residues. Trimming took 5 bases from V and 5 from J, leaving 15 bases between them.